The T cell receptor (beta chain) under discussion was sequenced for a study of cytomegalovirus exposure and HLA in healthy donors. In nominal health when sampled, donors likely had unrecorded immune exposures nonetheless. Germline trimming cut 2 bases from V and 4 bases from J; bases unmatched to any gene: 10. This CDR3 contains 16 residues. CDR1 KGHSH and CDR2 LQKENI come from the germline V gene. Vbeta (60) and Jbeta (13) primers were used in the PCR. Some clones are missing from TCRdb's copy, which holds only in-frame ones; the method was immunoSEQ multiplex PCR. The sample holds about 100,000 clones, 76% seen once.

Sequencing was performed on PBMCs. This TCR came from a woman in her forties or fifties in good health and CMV-seropositive. The rearrangement links TRBV18 to TRBJ1-2; TRBD1 aligns across 7 bases. This CDR3 reads CASSPSRDRLSYGYTF. DNA of the CDR3: TGTGCCAGCTCACCATCACGGGACAGACTCTCCTATGGCTACACCTTC.